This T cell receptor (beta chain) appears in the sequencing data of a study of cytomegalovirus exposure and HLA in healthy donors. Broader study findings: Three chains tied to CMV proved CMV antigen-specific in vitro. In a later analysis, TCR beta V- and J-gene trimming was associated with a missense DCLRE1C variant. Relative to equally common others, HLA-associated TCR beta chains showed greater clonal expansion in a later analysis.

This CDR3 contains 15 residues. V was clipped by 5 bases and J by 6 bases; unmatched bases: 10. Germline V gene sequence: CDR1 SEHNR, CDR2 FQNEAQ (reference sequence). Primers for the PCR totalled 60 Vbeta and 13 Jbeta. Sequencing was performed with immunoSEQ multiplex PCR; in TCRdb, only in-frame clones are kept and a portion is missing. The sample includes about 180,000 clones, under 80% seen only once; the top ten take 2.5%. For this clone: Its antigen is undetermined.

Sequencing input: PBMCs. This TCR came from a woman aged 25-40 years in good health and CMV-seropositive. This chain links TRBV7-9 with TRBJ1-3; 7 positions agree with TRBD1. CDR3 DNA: TGTGCCAGCAGCATTCCGGGACAGAACCAAAACACCATATATTTT. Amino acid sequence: CASSIPGQNQNTIYF. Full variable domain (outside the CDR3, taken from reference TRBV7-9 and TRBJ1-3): DTGVSQNPRHKITKRGQNVTFRCDPISEHNRLYWYRQTLGQGPEFLTYFQNEAQLEKSRLLSDRFSAERPKGSFSTLEIQRTEQGDSAMYLCASSIPGQNQNTIYFGEGSWLTVV.